This TCR beta chain came from a study of blood T cell repertoires in COVID-19. On the study more broadly: Sites in the United States, Italy and Spain provided acute and convalescent COVID-19 samples. T cells, B-cell-depleted T cells, or PBMCs provided the cDNA or gDNA that served as material.

J lost 1 base, V lost 1 base, and 1 base had no gene match. CDR3 size: 15 residues. Looked up from germline, CDR1 is MNHNS and CDR2 is SASEGT. In the source study's methods: Counts of nucleated cells, estimated from reference gene primer amplification, were obtained. TCRdb's table, derived via immunoSEQ multiplex PCR, lists solely in-frame clones and lacks some. V, J and clone size reflect that table, while D and trimming were determined from the DNA. The sample holds just over 650,000 clones, about nine tenths seen once. The source is a woman in her late teens or twenties with acute or convalescent COVID-19. The chain is built from TRBV6-1 and TRBJ2-1; 7 bases map to TRBD2. Specimen: peripheral blood. The CDR3 loop is CASSEGGGSYNEQFF. The CDR3 coding sequence is TGTGCCAGCAGTGAAGGCGGGGGTTCCTACAATGAGCAGTTCTTC.